This T cell receptor beta chain was recorded in a study of cytomegalovirus exposure and HLA in healthy donors. Germline V gives CDR1 KGHSH, CDR2 LQKENI. The CDR3 is 14 amino acids. Trimming removed 6 bases at V and 2 bases at J, with 14 bases between. A word on this clone: Its antigen is not known. Other DNA sequences in the same sample also yield this CDR3.

Study findings and constraints: TCR beta V- and J-gene trimming, according to a later analysis, was linked to a missense DCLRE1C variant.

PCR employed 60 Vbeta and 13 Jbeta primers. The protocol was immunoSEQ multiplex PCR, while the TCRdb copy is restricted to in-frame clones and leaves out a portion. The sample holds roughly 190,000 clones; about 80% are singletons and the top ten take 2% to 3%. The sequencing sample was made of PBMCs. The clonotype comes from a woman between 50 and 59 years old in good health and CMV-seropositive. The chain is built from TRBV18 and TRBJ2-7; D is possibly TRBD1 (6 bases). The CDR3 DNA is TGTGCCAGCTCCACTACACAGGGAGCCTACGAGCAGTACTTC. Its translation is CASSTTQGAYEQYF.